The rows below give T cell receptor beta chains drawn from one sample of a study of monozygotic twins with inflammatory bowel disease. For each CDR3 protein, TCRdb gives one entry from its re-call of the 5' RACE reads, without DNA. Its clone listing holds 330,000 or so distinct CDR3 sequences. The sequencing input was blood. The origin of the receptors is a human donor with ulcerative colitis or Crohn's disease, or a healthy co-twin of an affected twin (not recorded which). Each CDR3 is given with its conserved first and last residue.

j_call: TRBJ2-7; v_call: TRBV6-5; cdr3_aa: CASSYSMDEQYF
j_call: TRBJ2-1; v_call: TRBV27; cdr3_aa: CASCPLAGALNEQFF
j_call: TRBJ2-1; v_call: TRBV27; cdr3_aa: CASLESRIKNKYNEQFF
j_call: TRBJ1-2; v_call: TRBV20-1; cdr3_aa: CSAIKTSEGPDGYTF
j_call: TRBJ2-2; v_call: TRBV4-3; cdr3_aa: CASSLTLATTGELFF
j_call: TRBJ2-7; v_call: TRBV27; cdr3_aa: CASSSYWELSYEQYF
j_call: TRBJ1-1; v_call: TRBV12-3/TRBV12-4; cdr3_aa: CASSLGEYTEAFF
j_call: TRBJ1-5; v_call: TRBV4-1; cdr3_aa: CASSQERGGYSNQPQHF
j_call: TRBJ1-2; v_call: TRBV7-9; cdr3_aa: CASSLGWGSECTF
j_call: TRBJ1-4; v_call: TRBV15; cdr3_aa: CATSTAAGQGSEKLFF
j_call: TRBJ1-5; v_call: TRBV7-2; cdr3_aa: CASSLGGTGVQPQHF
j_call: TRBJ2-4; v_call: TRBV5-1; cdr3_aa: CASSLFGDSKNIQYF
j_call: TRBJ1-1; v_call: TRBV12-3/TRBV12-4; cdr3_aa: CASALDGVEAFF
j_call: TRBJ2-2; v_call: TRBV20-1; cdr3_aa: CSARGLAGTTGELFF
j_call: TRBJ2-7; v_call: TRBV28; cdr3_aa: CASSSPGQGLREQYF
j_call: TRBJ2-2; v_call: TRBV29-1; cdr3_aa: CSVTTAFGELFF
j_call: TRBJ1-5; v_call: TRBV4-1; cdr3_aa: CASSQGGVRGSNQPQHF
j_call: TRBJ2-3; v_call: TRBV7-9; cdr3_aa: CASSLAGGLLDTQYF
j_call: TRBJ2-3; v_call: TRBV3-1; cdr3_aa: CASSQEWTRRDTQYF
j_call: TRBJ1-1; v_call: TRBV11-2; cdr3_aa: CASSLRGIRGAGTEAFF
j_call: TRBJ2-7; v_call: TRBV12-3/TRBV12-4; cdr3_aa: CASSSRDKSYEQYF
j_call: TRBJ2-1; v_call: TRBV12-3/TRBV12-4; cdr3_aa: CASSILRWDEQFF
j_call: TRBJ2-2; v_call: TRBV5-1; cdr3_aa: CASSFSDRNTGELFF
j_call: TRBJ1-6; v_call: TRBV3-1; cdr3_aa: CASSQGRPTSPLHF
j_call: TRBJ2-7; v_call: TRBV6-5; cdr3_aa: CASSLTSGVSSYEQYF
j_call: TRBJ2-3; v_call: TRBV5-5; cdr3_aa: CASSLVVSRKSTDTQYF
j_call: TRBJ2-1; v_call: TRBV6-2/TRBV6-3; cdr3_aa: CASSQGQDPFTDEQFF
j_call: TRBJ2-1; v_call: TRBV19; cdr3_aa: CASSIPGQGVYNEQFF
j_call: TRBJ1-2; v_call: TRBV20-1; cdr3_aa: CSATQPRQGRAGYTF
j_call: TRBJ2-7; v_call: TRBV7-2; cdr3_aa: CASSLDVPARSYF
j_call: TRBJ2-7; v_call: TRBV2; cdr3_aa: CASRRTGTYEQYF
j_call: TRBJ2-5; v_call: TRBV18; cdr3_aa: CASSPPSGRETQYF
j_call: TRBJ2-5; v_call: TRBV15; cdr3_aa: CATSRGYTGDSETQYF
j_call: TRBJ1-1; v_call: TRBV19; cdr3_aa: CASSSPTDYTEAFF
j_call: TRBJ2-6; v_call: TRBV7-9; cdr3_aa: CASSLVLVSGANVLTF
j_call: TRBJ2-7; v_call: TRBV19; cdr3_aa: CASSIGPSYEQYF
j_call: TRBJ2-2; v_call: TRBV5-1; cdr3_aa: CASSFGTGGNTGELFF
j_call: TRBJ2-3; v_call: TRBV5-6; cdr3_aa: CASSFWTSADTQYF
j_call: TRBJ2-1; v_call: TRBV7-2; cdr3_aa: CASSLRGGDGPYNEQFF
j_call: TRBJ2-1; v_call: TRBV20-1; cdr3_aa: CSARKLALGNEQFF
j_call: TRBJ2-1; v_call: TRBV9; cdr3_aa: CASSVDLRSPGQFF
j_call: TRBJ2-1; v_call: TRBV5-1; cdr3_aa: CASSLAPGQQRSYNEQFF
j_call: TRBJ2-3; v_call: TRBV27; cdr3_aa: CASSFLAGQRSSTDTQYF
j_call: TRBJ2-7; v_call: TRBV27; cdr3_aa: CASWDVSYEQYF
j_call: TRBJ1-3; v_call: TRBV28; cdr3_aa: CASSGGVPSGNTIYF
j_call: TRBJ2-3; v_call: TRBV7-9; cdr3_aa: CASSFGSGTGEYF
j_call: TRBJ1-5; v_call: TRBV24-1; cdr3_aa: CATSDSDRGFGQPQHF
j_call: TRBJ1-3; v_call: TRBV6-5; cdr3_aa: CASSYSPDRGERNTIYF
j_call: TRBJ2-7; v_call: TRBV20-1; cdr3_aa: CSARVSQGPSYEQYF
j_call: TRBJ2-7; v_call: TRBV23-1; cdr3_aa: CASSQENGFPSYEQYF
j_call: TRBJ2-3; v_call: TRBV12-3/TRBV12-4; cdr3_aa: CASSYAGQSTDTQYF
j_call: TRBJ2-4; v_call: TRBV28; cdr3_aa: CASVPGQPGAKNIQYF
j_call: TRBJ2-3; v_call: TRBV29-1; cdr3_aa: CSVRTGSTDTQYF
j_call: TRBJ1-2; v_call: TRBV28; cdr3_aa: CASRPTVTWGYTF
j_call: TRBJ1-4; v_call: TRBV11-2; cdr3_aa: CASSLGDRDNEKLFF
j_call: TRBJ1-3; v_call: TRBV12-3/TRBV12-4; cdr3_aa: CASSFSVSRLSSGNTIYF
j_call: TRBJ2-1; v_call: TRBV20-1; cdr3_aa: CSASSGGNEQFF
j_call: TRBJ2-1; v_call: TRBV20-1; cdr3_aa: CSATPAGITYNEQFF
j_call: TRBJ2-7; v_call: TRBV3-1; cdr3_aa: CASSQEIPTRKQYF